The 13 T cell receptor beta chains reported below all come from one sample, sequenced in a study of regulatory T cells in long-lasting Graves disease (dated by TCRdb to the early 2020s). The time point label, read with the paper, signifies: newly diagnosed GD, antithyroid drugs for less than 3 months. For both TCR sequencing and RNA sequencing, RNA was extracted from PBMCs in TRIzol. Libraries came from multiplex PCR. Instrument used: Illumina HiSeq 4000. To build TCR beta libraries, CDR3 regions were amplified by Arm-PCR using iRepertoire HTBI primers. Using fastp at Q25 and MiXCR, TCRdb reprocessed the public reads and kept productive beta chains. Every entry covers one CDR3 protein and lists the most common genes and DNA from its rows. Here the sample has 350,000 to 500,000 distinct CDR3 sequences; approximately 16% occur a single time. The ten largest account for about 10% of the sample. The same specimen was also included in a second study, on T cells in Graves' hyperthyroidism and ophthalmopathy.

This specimen consisted of peripheral blood mononuclear cells (PBMCs), obtained at new diagnosis, from a patient treated with antithyroid drugs. All receptors derive from a woman aged 25 to 45 with Graves disease. Donor details come from another sample of the same person, matched by shared clones.

The sample holds many counts of this clonotype. The rearrangement joins TRBV28 to TRBJ1-2; 10 bases fit TRBD1. V was pared by 8 bases and J by 4 bases, with 7 bases of the junction left unmatched. There are 14 residues in the CDR3. Germline V CDR1 and CDR2: MDHEN, SYDVKM. The CDR3: CASLSGTGVYGYTF. As DNA, the CDR3 is TGTGCCAGCCTCTCCGGGACAGGGGTCTATGGCTACACCTTC.

The V and J genes are TRBV2 and TRBJ2-7, with 8 bases matching TRBD2. Germline CDR1 reads SNHLY; CDR2 reads FYNNEI. The J segment lost 2 bases and the V segment lost 10 bases, leaving 7 bases of the junction unmatched. CDR3 length equals 13 residues. The CDR3 region is CANLAGRTYEQYF. CDR3 bases: TGTGCCAACTTAGCGGGAAGAACCTACGAGCAGTACTTC.

The chain recombines TRBV6-1 with TRBJ1-3; D gene uncertain. The CDR3 runs 16 residues. The germline gives CDR1 MNHNS, CDR2 SASEGT. Deletions cut 0 bases from V and 0 bases from J, with 9 bases between. CDR3 loop: CASSEAFRSSGNTIYF. For the CDR3, the DNA is TGTGCCAGCAGTGAAGCCTTCAGGAGCTCTGGAAACACCATATATTTT.

This clonotype was counted a single time. The V gene is TRBV6-1, the J gene TRBJ2-5; D remains unclear. CDR1 is MNHNS and CDR2 is SASEGT in the germline V gene. This CDR3 contains 13 residues. The ends were cut back, 8 bases at V and 2 bases at J, with 12 bases in the middle. CDR3 region: CASRGLVQETQYF. CDR3 bases: TGTGCCAGCCGTGGATTGGTGCAAGAGACCCAGTACTTC.

The chain carries TRBV7-2 and TRBJ2-3; the match to TRBD2 covers 8 bases. CDR1 and CDR2 (germline): SGHTA, FQGNSA. The CDR3 covers 15 residues. V shed 5 bases, J shed 4 bases, and the junction held 8 bases outside the gene matches. The CDR3, as DNA: TGTGCCAGCAGCCGCAGGCGGGAGGACCCAGATACGCAGTATTTT. This translates into CASSRRREDPDTQYF.

This clonotype was detected a few times. This chain links TRBV20-1 with TRBJ2-1, with D possibly TRBD1 on 6 matching bases. V was pared by 7 bases and J by 4 bases, with 17 bases between. This CDR3 is built from 14 residues. Per the germline V gene, CDR1 is DFQATT and CDR2 is SNEGSKA (reference sequence). CDR3 DNA sequence: TGCAGTGTCTCCCGGACAGTGGCTTACAATGAGCAGTTCTTC. It encodes CSVSRTVAYNEQFF.

The table lists this clonotype with many counts. The V call is TRBV7-9, the J call TRBJ1-2, with TRBD1 matching 7 bases. Germline CDR1 is SEHNR and CDR2 is FQNEAQ (reference sequence). V shed 6 bases and J 1 base; nucleotides not matched to a gene: 8. The CDR3 covers 15 residues. CDR3 DNA sequence: TGTGCCAGCAGTATGGGGACAGTTCATAACTATGGCTACACCTTC. Translation: CASSMGTVHNYGYTF.

This clonotype occurred many times. The chain links TRBV12-3 or TRBV12-4 to TRBJ1-3; TRBD1 matches at 9 bases. The CDR3 spans 15 residues. V lost 6 bases to trimming and J lost 4 bases; unmatched junction nucleotides: 7. CDR3 in DNA: TGTGCCAGCAGCGCGACAGGGGGGTCCGGAAACACCATATATTTT. This gives the protein CASSATGGSGNTIYF.

In this sample, this clonotype turned up many times. This chain joins TRBV20-1 and TRBJ2-7, with D perhaps TRBD1 (5 bases). Germline V CDR1 and CDR2: DFQATT, SNEGSKA (reference sequence). The CDR3 extends over 15 amino acids. V was pared by 1 base and J by 5 bases, with 18 bases between. CDR3 in DNA: TGCAGTGCTAGAGGCGATTTCATTGAGGACAACGAGCAGTACTTC. This sequence encodes CSARGDFIEDNEQYF.

This clonotype was observed many times. The CDR3 protein is CASSYLLSRGGVAYEQYF. CDR3 in DNA: TGTGCCAGCAGTTACCTCCTTTCGCGGGGAGGGGTGGCCTACGAGCAGTACTTC. The gene calls are TRBV6-5 and TRBJ2-7; TRBD2 aligns across 7 bases. This CDR3 has 18 amino acids. J lost 2 bases, V lost 2 bases, and 15 bases had no gene match. The germline V gene has CDR1 MNHEY and CDR2 SVGAGI.

This clonotype was counted ten times or more. The J gene is TRBJ2-3, the V gene TRBV11-1, with 9 nucleotides matching TRBD1. V was pared by 5 bases and J by 2 bases, with 11 bases of the junction left unmatched. The CDR3 contains 17 residues. Germline V gene lookup returns CDR1 SGHAT and CDR2 FQDESV (reference sequence). CDR3 DNA: TGTGCCAGCAGCCCGTCAATGGACAGGGGACCCACAGATACGCAGTATTTT. Protein: CASSPSMDRGPTDTQYF.

There are many counts of this clonotype. This chain connects TRBV7-2 to TRBJ2-1, with D uncertain. V lost 3 bases to trimming and J lost 7 bases, with 13 bases between them. There are 14 residues in the CDR3. The germline V gene has CDR1 SGHTA and CDR2 FQGNSA. As DNA, the CDR3 is TGTGCCAGCAGCTTGTTCCGGTTTACAAATGAGCAGTTCTTC. This encodes CASSLFRFTNEQFF. The full variable domain, rest sourced from reference TRBV7-2 and TRBJ2-1, is GAGVSQSPSNKVTEKGKDVELRCDPISGHTALYWYRQSLGQGLEFLIYFQGNSAPDKSGLPSDRFSAERTGGSVSTLTIQRTQQEDSAVYLCASSLFRFTNEQFFGPGTRLTVL.

This clonotype came up many times. The CDR3 reads CASNRQGYGYTF. The CDR3 bases are TGTGCCAGCAATCGACAGGGGTATGGCTACACCTTC. V gene TRBV28 combines with J gene TRBJ1-2; 8 bases fit TRBD1. Germline CDR1 reads MDHEN; CDR2 reads SYDVKM. The CDR3 sequence is 12 residues long. The V and J ends lost 7 bases and 5 bases, in that order; junction bases with no gene match: 3.